The 5 T cell receptor beta chains below were found in one sample sequenced in a study of blood T cell repertoires in COVID-19. The repertoire was sequenced with immunoSEQ multiplex PCR; TCRdb's copy has only in-frame clones and lacks some. The sample holds fewer than 300,000 clones, roughly 80% seen once. Specimen: peripheral blood. These receptors all come from a human donor with COVID-19, enrolled during active disease. The donor label of this sample is uncertain.

This clone occurred once. The chain recombines TRBV7-2 with TRBJ1-2; 8 nucleotides line up with TRBD1. This CDR3 contains 14 residues. Germline assignment: CDR1 SGHTA and CDR2 FQGNSA. The V and J ends lost 5 bases and 7 bases, in that order; junction bases with no gene match: 9. The CDR3 coding sequence is TGTGCCAGCAGCGCGTCGACAGGGGACTCTGGCTACACCTTC. Residues: CASSASTGDSGYTF.

This sequence joins TRBV13 and TRBJ2-3; D is perhaps TRBD2 (6 bases). Germline loops: CDR1 PRHDT, CDR2 FYEKMQ (reference sequence). This CDR3 contains 20 residues. V shed 6 bases and J shed 0 bases, with 28 bases lying between them. CDR3 in amino acids: CASSSRRGTPLGVSTDTQYF. Here the CDR3 DNA reads TGTGCCAGCAGTTCAAGGCGGGGCACCCCCCTCGGAGTGAGCACAGATACGCAGTATTTT.

The V and J genes are TRBV28 and TRBJ1-4, with TRBD1 matching over 7 bases. This CDR3 has 12 amino acids. Trimming removed 8 bases from V and 6 bases from J; junction bases left unmatched: 3. The V gene's germline CDR1 is MDHEN and CDR2 SYDVKM. The CDR3 loop is CASQGGYEKLFF. CDR3 nucleotides: TGTGCCAGCCAGGGGGGATATGAAAAACTGTTTTTT.

In this sample, this clone turned up many times. The chain couples TRBV6-2 or TRBV6-3 to TRBJ1-6; TRBD1 aligns across 8 bases. The V gene end was trimmed by 6 bases and the J gene end by 3 bases; junction bases not matched to a gene: 4. Germline-derived CDR1 and CDR2 are MNHEY and SVGEGT. The CDR3 sequence is 15 residues long. The chain's CDR3 is CASSRGTGYNSPLHF. The CDR3, as DNA: TGTGCCAGCAGCAGGGGGACAGGCTATAATTCACCCCTCCACTTT.

The CDR3 reads CAARGGGYGYTF. The CDR3 DNA sequence: TGTGCCGCTCGGGGAGGGGGCTATGGCTACACCTTC. The chain carries TRBV6-5 and TRBJ1-2, with D possibly being TRBD1 (6 bases). The CDR3 contains 12 residues. Between the trimmed V and J ends, which lost 11 bases and 4 bases, there was a span of 14 bases. Germline CDR1 reads MNHEY; CDR2 reads SVGAGI.